Below, 17 T cell receptor beta chains from the same sample are listed, as sequenced in a study of cytomegalovirus exposure and HLA in healthy donors. The study ran its PCR with 60 Vbeta and 13 Jbeta primers. Sequencing was performed with immunoSEQ multiplex PCR; in TCRdb, only in-frame clones are kept and a portion is missing. The data show 65,000 to 75,000 clones, with roughly two thirds seen just once and about 1.9% held by the top ten. Sequencing was carried out using PBMCs. These receptors came from a woman aged 25 to 39 in good health and CMV-seronegative.

The rearrangement joins TRBV5-4 to TRBJ1-3; weak D call: TRBD1 (5 bases). This CDR3 region has 15 residues. Germline values: CDR1 SGHNT, CDR2 YYREEE (reference sequence). V was shortened by 4 bases and J by 4 bases, with 15 bases between the two germline ends. The CDR3 loop is CASSAGPPSGNTIYF. The CDR3, as DNA: TGTGCCAGCAGCGCGGGACCGCCGTCGGGAAACACCATATATTTT.

CDR3 in amino acids: CASSQGRVGGETEAFF. The DNA for the CDR3 is TGTGCCAGCAGCCAAGGTAGGGTAGGGGGCGAAACTGAAGCTTTCTTT. The rearrangement uses TRBV14 and TRBJ1-1; 7 nucleotides match TRBD1. Losses at the gene ends were 1 base for V and 5 bases for J; bases not matched to a gene: 10. Germline V gives CDR1 SGHDN, CDR2 FVKESK. The CDR3 is 16 amino acids.

The chain employs TRBV2 and TRBJ1-5; 11 bases fit TRBD1. The CDR3 totals 14 residues. Trimming took 4 bases from V and 5 from J; bases not matched to a gene: 1. Germline V CDR1 and CDR2: SNHLY, FYNNEI. CDR3: CASSGDRGYQPQHF. The CDR3 coding sequence is TGTGCCAGCAGTGGGGACAGGGGGTATCAGCCCCAGCATTTT.

A few counts support this clone. This sequence joins TRBV5-1 and TRBJ2-3; 9 positions match TRBD2. The germline CDR1 and CDR2 sequences are SGHRS and YFSETQ. This CDR3 contains 16 residues. Unmatched junction bases numbered 8, after V lost 3 bases and J lost 3 bases. CDR3 in amino acids: CASSSRGGASTDTQYF. The CDR3, as DNA: TGCGCCAGCAGCTCTCGCGGGGGGGCCTCGACAGATACGCAGTATTTT.

DNA for the CDR3: TGTGCCAGCAGTAAACAGACAGGGTACGGCTATGGCTACACCTTC. Translated: CASSKQTGYGYGYTF. This chain uses TRBV2 with TRBJ1-2; 7 positions agree with TRBD1. Trimming at V came to 5 bases and at J to 4 bases, leaving 10 bases not matched to a gene. The CDR3 spans 15 residues. Per the germline V gene, CDR1 is SNHLY and CDR2 is FYNNEI.

This clone was counted only a few times. This rearrangement joins TRBV6-5 to TRBJ1-3; 7 nucleotides line up with TRBD1. V lost 6 bases, J lost 16 bases, and 9 bases stayed unmatched. CDR1 MNHEY and CDR2 SVGAGI come from the germline V gene. CDR3 size: 11 residues. The CDR3 DNA sequence: TGTGCCAGCAGCCCTGACAGGGAAAGGTATTTT. This gives the protein CASSPDRERYF.

The V and J genes are TRBV28 and TRBJ1-4; the D gene is possibly TRBD1 (5 bases). The germline V gene encodes CDR1 MDHEN and CDR2 SYDVKM. This CDR3 has 15 amino acids. Trimming pared 5 bases from V and 8 bases from J, leaving 18 bases between. The CDR3 sequence is CASSPGRGAREKLFF. The CDR3 bases are TGTGCCAGCAGTCCTGGGAGGGGAGCGCGGGAAAAACTGTTTTTT.

This clone was seen only a few times. V gene TRBV6-1 combines with J gene TRBJ2-1, with D hard to call. Germline CDR1 MNHNS, CDR2 SASEGT. V dropped 2 bases and J dropped 0 bases, with 8 bases sitting between them. This CDR3 spans 15 amino acids. The CDR3 spells CASSESGASYNEQFF. The CDR3 DNA is TGTGCCAGCAGTGAATCCGGTGCCTCCTACAATGAGCAGTTCTTC.

The chain recombines TRBV28 with TRBJ1-1; 7 nucleotides align to TRBD1. The germline CDR1 and CDR2 sequences are MDHEN and SYDVKM. CDR3 length: 15 amino acids. V lost 4 bases and J lost 3; bases outside the gene matches: 8. In nucleotides, the CDR3 is TGTGCCAGCAGTTCCCAGACAGGGCTAGACACTGAAGCTTTCTTT. Protein sequence: CASSSQTGLDTEAFF.

This sequence joins TRBV14 and TRBJ2-2; 12 nucleotides align to TRBD2. The V and J ends lost 4 bases and 2 bases, in that order; junction bases with no gene match: 11. The germline gives CDR1 SGHDN, CDR2 FVKESK. The CDR3 runs to 19 residues. This chain's CDR3 is CASSRLLAGGPSNTGELFF. CDR3 nucleotides: TGTGCCAGCAGCCGACTACTAGCGGGGGGACCCTCAAACACCGGGGAGCTGTTTTTT. The variable domain in full, with the rest retrieved from reference TRBV14 and TRBJ2-2, is EAGVTQFPSHSVIEKGQTVTLRCDPISGHDNLYWYRRVMGKEIKFLLHFVKESKQDESGMPNNRFLAERTGGTYSTLKVQPAELEDSGVYFCASSRLLAGGPSNTGELFFGEGSRLTVL.

This sequence joins TRBV7-6 and TRBJ2-2; 10 bases fit TRBD2. Germline V gene data show CDR1 as SGHVS and CDR2 as FNYEAQ. CDR3 length equals 16 residues. V gave up 5 bases and J gave up 1 base; unmatched junction bases: 4. The CDR3 region is CASSGRLAGNTGELFF. The CDR3, as DNA: TGTGCCAGCAGCGGGCGACTAGCGGGGAACACCGGGGAGCTGTTTTTT.

In this sample, this clone turned up a few times. The chain links TRBV27 to TRBJ1-2; D may be TRBD1 (6 bases). The germline V and J ends were trimmed by 8 bases and 3 bases, with 19 bases remaining between them. CDR1 MNHEY and CDR2 SMNVEV come from the germline V gene (reference sequence). The CDR3 is made up of 15 amino acids. CDR3 sequence: CASGPGANLDYGYTF. Here the CDR3 DNA reads TGTGCCAGCGGCCCAGGGGCCAATCTCGACTATGGCTACACCTTC.

This chain joins TRBV23-1 and TRBJ2-5; 8 bases fit TRBD1. TRBV23-1 is labeled an ORF, and its function is uncertain. Germline trimming cut 4 bases from V and 4 bases from J; bases unmatched to any gene: 14. The CDR3 runs 17 residues. DNA of the CDR3: TGCGCCAGCAGTCCTAGTCGTGAGGACAGGGTAGGAGAGACCCAGTACTTC. Its translation is CASSPSREDRVGETQYF.

The J gene is TRBJ1-5, the V gene TRBV7-9; D gene uncertain. Germline V gene sequence: CDR1 SEHNR, CDR2 FQNEAQ (reference sequence). The CDR3 has 15 amino acids. V lost 2 bases and J lost 4, with 12 bases in between. Here the CDR3 reads CASSLSSQNNQPQHF. The CDR3 bases are TGTGCCAGCAGCTTATCGTCACAGAATAATCAGCCCCAGCATTTT. Complete variable domain (other parts from reference TRBV7-9 and TRBJ1-5): DTGVSQNPRHKITKRGQNVTFRCDPISEHNRLYWYRQTLGQGPEFLTYFQNEAQLEKSRLLSDRFSAERPKGSFSTLEIQRTEQGDSAMYLCASSLSSQNNQPQHFGDGTRLSIL.

The chain uses TRBV10-3 and TRBJ1-2; D gene unclear. Trimming pared 3 bases from V and 4 bases from J, leaving 12 bases between. In germline, CDR1 is ENHRY, CDR2 SYGVKD. The CDR3 runs 14 residues. The CDR3 sequence is CAISDRGGVYGYTF. CDR3 DNA: TGTGCCATCAGTGATCGCGGCGGGGTCTATGGCTACACCTTC.

This clone was seen only a few times. The chain uses TRBV10-3 and TRBJ1-1; TRBD1 matches 12 bases. The CDR3 is 17 amino acids. Per the germline V gene, CDR1 is ENHRY and CDR2 is SYGVKD. J was trimmed by 1 base and V by 10 bases; bases with no gene match: 13. The DNA of the CDR3 is TGTGCCACCCTACTCGGGACAGGGGGCGCTGGGAACACTGAAGCTTTCTTT. It translates to CATLLGTGGAGNTEAFF.

The V and J genes are TRBV10-3 and TRBJ2-3; 8 nucleotides align to TRBD2. The germline V gene has CDR1 ENHRY and CDR2 SYGVKD. This CDR3 contains 15 residues. With 7 bases clipped from V and 2 bases from J, the junction kept 8 bases outside the gene matches. Here the CDR3 DNA reads TGTGCCATCAATGTAGCGGGGTCGCCCACAGATACGCAGTATTTT. Protein sequence: CAINVAGSPTDTQYF.